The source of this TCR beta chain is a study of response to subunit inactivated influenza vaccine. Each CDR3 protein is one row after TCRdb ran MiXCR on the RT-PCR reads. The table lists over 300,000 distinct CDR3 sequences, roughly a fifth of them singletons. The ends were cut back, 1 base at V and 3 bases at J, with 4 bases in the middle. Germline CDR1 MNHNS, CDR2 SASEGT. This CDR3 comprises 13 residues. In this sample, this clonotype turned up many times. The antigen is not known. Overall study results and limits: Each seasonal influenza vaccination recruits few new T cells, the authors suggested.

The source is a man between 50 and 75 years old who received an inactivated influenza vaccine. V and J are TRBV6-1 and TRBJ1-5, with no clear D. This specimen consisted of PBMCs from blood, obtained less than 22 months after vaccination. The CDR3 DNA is TGTGCCAGCAGTGAAGGGGTCAATCAGCCCCAGCATTTT. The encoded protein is CASSEGVNQPQHF.